This TCR beta chain stems from a study of metastatic and nonmetastatic thyroid tumors. Treatment of any kind had been given to no patient before thyroid surgery. This clone was found many times. TCRdb reassembled clones from the PCR reads with MiXCR. This sample has 40,000 to 45,000 clones; less than 20% occur once, and the top ten carry around 4%. CDR1 is LNHDA and CDR2 is SQIVND in the germline V gene (reference sequence). The CDR3 covers 13 residues. The ends were cut back, 3 bases at V and 6 bases at J, with 11 bases in the middle. The receptor comes from a female donor with papillary thyroid cancer or a benign thyroid nodule (not recorded which). Some clones in this sample may be carry-over from other donors' samples. Sequencing was carried out using blood. The chain couples TRBV19 to TRBJ1-1; D is uncertain. The CDR3 DNA is TGTGCCAGTAGTATCCGGACTAGCGCTGAAGCTTTCTTT. Its protein product is CASSIRTSAEAFF.